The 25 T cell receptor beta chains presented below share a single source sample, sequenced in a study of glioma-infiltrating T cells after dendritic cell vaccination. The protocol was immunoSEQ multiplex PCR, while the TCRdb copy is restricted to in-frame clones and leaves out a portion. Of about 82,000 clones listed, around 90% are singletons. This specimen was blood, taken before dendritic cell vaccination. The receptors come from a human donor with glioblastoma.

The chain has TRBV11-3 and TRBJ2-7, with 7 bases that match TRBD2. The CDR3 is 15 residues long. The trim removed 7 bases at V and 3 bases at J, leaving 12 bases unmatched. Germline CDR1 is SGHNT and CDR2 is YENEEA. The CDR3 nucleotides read TGTGCCAGCACTTCGTGGGGCGGGAGTGTCTACGAGCAGTACTTC. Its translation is CASTSWGGSVYEQYF.

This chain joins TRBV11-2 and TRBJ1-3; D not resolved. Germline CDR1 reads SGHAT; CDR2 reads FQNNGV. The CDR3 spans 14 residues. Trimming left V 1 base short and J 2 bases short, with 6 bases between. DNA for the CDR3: TGTGCCAGCAGCTTAGGTTCAACTGGAAACACCATATATTTT. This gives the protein CASSLGSTGNTIYF.

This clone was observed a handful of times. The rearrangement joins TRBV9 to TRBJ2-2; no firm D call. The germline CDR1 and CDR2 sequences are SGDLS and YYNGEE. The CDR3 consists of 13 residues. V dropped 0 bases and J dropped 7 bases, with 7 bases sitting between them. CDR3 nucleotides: TGTGCCAGCAGCGTAGCTACGATCGGGGAGCTGTTTTTT. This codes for CASSVATIGELFF.

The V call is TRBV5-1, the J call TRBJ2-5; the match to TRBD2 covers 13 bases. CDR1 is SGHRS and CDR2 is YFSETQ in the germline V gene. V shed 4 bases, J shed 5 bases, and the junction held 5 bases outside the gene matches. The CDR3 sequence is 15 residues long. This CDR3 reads CASSIGTSGKETQYF. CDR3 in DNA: TGCGCCAGCAGCATCGGGACTAGCGGGAAGGAGACCCAGTACTTC. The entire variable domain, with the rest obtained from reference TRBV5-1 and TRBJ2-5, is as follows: KAGVTQTPRYLIKTRGQQVTLSCSPISGHRSVSWYQQTPGQGLQFLFEYFSETQRNKGNFPGRFSGRQFSNSRSEMNVSTLELGDSALYLCASSIGTSGKETQYFGPGTRLLVL.

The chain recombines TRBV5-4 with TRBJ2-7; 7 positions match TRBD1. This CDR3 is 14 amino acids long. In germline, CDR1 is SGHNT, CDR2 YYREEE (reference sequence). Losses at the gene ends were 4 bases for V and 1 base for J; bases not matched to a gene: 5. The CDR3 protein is CASSGYRGSYEQYF. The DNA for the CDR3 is TGTGCCAGCAGCGGATACAGGGGATCCTACGAGCAGTACTTC.

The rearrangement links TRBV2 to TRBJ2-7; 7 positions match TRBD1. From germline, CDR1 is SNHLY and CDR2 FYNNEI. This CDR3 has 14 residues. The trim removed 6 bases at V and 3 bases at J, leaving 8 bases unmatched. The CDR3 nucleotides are TGTGCCAGCAGCGTAAAACGGGACAGCTACGAGCAGTACTTC. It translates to CASSVKRDSYEQYF.

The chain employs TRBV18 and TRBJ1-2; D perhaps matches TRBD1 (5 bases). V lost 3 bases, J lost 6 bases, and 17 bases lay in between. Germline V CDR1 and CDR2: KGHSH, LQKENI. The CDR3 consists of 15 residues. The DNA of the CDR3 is TGTGCCAGCTCACCGGCCCAGGGTCTGTCTAATGGCTACACCTTC. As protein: CASSPAQGLSNGYTF.

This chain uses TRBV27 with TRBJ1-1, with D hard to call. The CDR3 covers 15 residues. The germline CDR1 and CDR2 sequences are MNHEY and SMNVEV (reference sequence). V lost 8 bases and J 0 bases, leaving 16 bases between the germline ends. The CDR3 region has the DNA TGTGCCAGCGTAGCGCTGGGGTCCATGAACACTGAAGCTTTCTTT. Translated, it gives CASVALGSMNTEAFF.

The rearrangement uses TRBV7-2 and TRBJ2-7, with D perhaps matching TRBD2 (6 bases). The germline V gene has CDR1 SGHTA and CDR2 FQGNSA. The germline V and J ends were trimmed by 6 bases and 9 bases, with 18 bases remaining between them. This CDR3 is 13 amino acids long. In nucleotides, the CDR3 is TGTGCCAGCAGTCTCGGCGGGGAACGACGGCAGTACTTC. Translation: CASSLGGERRQYF.

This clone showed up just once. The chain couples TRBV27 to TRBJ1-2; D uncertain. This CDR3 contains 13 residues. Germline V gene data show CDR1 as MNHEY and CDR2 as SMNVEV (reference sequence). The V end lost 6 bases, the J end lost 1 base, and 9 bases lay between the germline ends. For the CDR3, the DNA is TGTGCCAGCAGCATAGGAGTTAACTATGGCTACACCTTC. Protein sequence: CASSIGVNYGYTF.

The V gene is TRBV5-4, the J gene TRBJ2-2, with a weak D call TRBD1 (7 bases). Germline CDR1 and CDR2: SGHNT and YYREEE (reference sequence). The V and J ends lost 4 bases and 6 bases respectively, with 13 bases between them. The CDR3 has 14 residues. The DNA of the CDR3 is TGTGCCAGCAGCACAGGGGAGGTCGCCGGGGAGCTGTTTTTT. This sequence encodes CASSTGEVAGELFF.

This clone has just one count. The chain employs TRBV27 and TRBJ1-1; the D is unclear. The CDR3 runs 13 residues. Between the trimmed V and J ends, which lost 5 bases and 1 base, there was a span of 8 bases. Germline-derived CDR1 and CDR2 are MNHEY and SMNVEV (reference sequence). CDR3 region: CASSRPGNTEAFF. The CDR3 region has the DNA TGTGCCAGCAGTCGTCCAGGGAACACTGAAGCTTTCTTT.

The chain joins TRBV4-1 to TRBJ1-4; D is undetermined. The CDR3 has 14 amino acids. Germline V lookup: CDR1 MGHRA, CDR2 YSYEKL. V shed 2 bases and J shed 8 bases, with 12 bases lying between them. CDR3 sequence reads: CASSQLNIPEKLFF. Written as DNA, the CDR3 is TGCGCCAGCAGCCAACTTAATATCCCGGAAAAACTGTTTTTT.

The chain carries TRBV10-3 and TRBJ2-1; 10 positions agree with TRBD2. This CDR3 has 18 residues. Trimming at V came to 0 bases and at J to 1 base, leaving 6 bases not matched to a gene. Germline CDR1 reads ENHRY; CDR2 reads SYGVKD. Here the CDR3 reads CAISESPSGGTSYNEQFF. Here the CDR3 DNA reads TGTGCCATCAGTGAGTCTCCTAGCGGGGGAACGTCCTACAATGAGCAGTTCTTC.

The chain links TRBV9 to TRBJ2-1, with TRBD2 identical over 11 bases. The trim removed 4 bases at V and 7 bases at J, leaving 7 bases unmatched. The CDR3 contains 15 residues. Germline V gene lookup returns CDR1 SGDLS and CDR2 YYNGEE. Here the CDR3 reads CASSLAGGPVNEQFF. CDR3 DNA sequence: TGTGCCAGCAGCTTAGCGGGAGGGCCTGTGAATGAGCAGTTCTTC.

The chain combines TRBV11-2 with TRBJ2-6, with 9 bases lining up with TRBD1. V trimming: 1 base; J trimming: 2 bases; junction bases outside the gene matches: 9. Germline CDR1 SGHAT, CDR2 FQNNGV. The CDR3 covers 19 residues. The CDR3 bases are TGTGCCAGCAGCTTAGGTCTGGACAGGGGATCGCCTGGGGCCAACGTCCTGACTTTC. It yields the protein CASSLGLDRGSPGANVLTF. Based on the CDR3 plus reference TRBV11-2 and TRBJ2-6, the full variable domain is EAGVAQSPRYKIIEKRQSVAFWCNPISGHATLYWYQQILGQGPKLLIQFQNNGVVDDSQLPKDRFSAERLKGVDSTLKIQPAKLEDSAVYLCASSLGLDRGSPGANVLTFGAGSRLTVL.

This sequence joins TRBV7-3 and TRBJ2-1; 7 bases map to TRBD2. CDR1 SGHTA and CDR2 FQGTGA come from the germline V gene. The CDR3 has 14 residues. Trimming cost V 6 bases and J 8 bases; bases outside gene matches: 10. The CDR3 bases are TGTGCCAGCAGTTCGGAGCGGGAAGTAGATGAGCAGTTCTTC. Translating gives CASSSEREVDEQFF.

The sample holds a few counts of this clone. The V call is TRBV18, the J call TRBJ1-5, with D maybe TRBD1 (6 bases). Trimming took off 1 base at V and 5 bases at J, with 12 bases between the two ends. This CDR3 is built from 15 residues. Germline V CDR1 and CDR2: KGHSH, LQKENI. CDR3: CASSPRTGSDQPQHF. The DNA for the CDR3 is TGTGCCAGCTCACCACGAACAGGGAGTGATCAGCCCCAGCATTTT.

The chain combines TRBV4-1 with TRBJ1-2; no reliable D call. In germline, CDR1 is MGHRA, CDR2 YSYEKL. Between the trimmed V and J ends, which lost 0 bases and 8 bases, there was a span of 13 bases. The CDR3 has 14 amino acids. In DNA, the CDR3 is TGCGCCAGCAGCCAAGATTACAGAGGGTACGGCTACACCTTC. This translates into CASSQDYRGYGYTF.

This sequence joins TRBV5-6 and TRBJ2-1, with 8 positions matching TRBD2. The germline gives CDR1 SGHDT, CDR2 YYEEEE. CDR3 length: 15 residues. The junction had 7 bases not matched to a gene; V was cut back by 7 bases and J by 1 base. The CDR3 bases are TGTGCCAGCGGCCCCGCGGGGGGATCCTACAATGAGCAGTTCTTC. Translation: CASGPAGGSYNEQFF. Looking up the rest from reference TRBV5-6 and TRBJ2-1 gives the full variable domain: DAGVTQSPTHLIKTRGQQVTLRCSPKSGHDTVSWYQQALGQGPQFIFQYYEEEERQRGNFPDRFSGHQFPNYSSELNVNALLLGDSALYLCASGPAGGSYNEQFFGPGTRLTVL.

CDR3 sequence reads: CASSQDLAGGRYEQYF. CDR3 nucleotide sequence: TGTGCCAGCAGCCAAGATCTAGCGGGAGGTCGGTACGAGCAGTACTTC. The rearrangement links TRBV4-2 to TRBJ2-7; 11 nucleotides line up with TRBD2. The CDR3 runs to 16 residues. CDR1 and CDR2 (germline): LGHNA, YNFKEQ. The junction had 5 bases not matched to a gene; V was cut back by 0 bases and J by 4 bases.

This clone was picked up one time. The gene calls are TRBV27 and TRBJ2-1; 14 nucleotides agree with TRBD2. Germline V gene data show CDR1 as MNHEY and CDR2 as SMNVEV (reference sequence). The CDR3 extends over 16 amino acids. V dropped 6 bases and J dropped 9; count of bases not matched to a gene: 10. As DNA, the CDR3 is TGTGCCAGCAGATTCGGGACTAGCGGGAGTAAAGGTGAGCAGTTCTTC. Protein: CASRFGTSGSKGEQFF.

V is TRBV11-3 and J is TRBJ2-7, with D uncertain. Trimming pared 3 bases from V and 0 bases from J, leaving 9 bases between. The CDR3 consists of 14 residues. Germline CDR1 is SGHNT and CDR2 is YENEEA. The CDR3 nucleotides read TGTGCCAGCAGCTTGGGCGCGAGCTCCTACGAGCAGTACTTC. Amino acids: CASSLGASSYEQYF.

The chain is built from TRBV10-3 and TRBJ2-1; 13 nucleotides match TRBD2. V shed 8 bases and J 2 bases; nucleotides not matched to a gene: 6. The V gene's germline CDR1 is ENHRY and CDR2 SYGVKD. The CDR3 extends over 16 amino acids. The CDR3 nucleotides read TGTGCCATCGGAATAACTAGCGGGAGGGCCTACAATGAGCAGTTCTTC. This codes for CAIGITSGRAYNEQFF.

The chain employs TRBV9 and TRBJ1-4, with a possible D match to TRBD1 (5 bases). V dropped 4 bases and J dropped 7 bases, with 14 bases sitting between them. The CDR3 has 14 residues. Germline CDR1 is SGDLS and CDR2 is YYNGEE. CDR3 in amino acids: CASSPGLGGEKLFF. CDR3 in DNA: TGTGCCAGCAGCCCCGGCCTCGGGGGTGAAAAACTGTTTTTT.